This T cell receptor (beta chain) emerged from a study of technical replicates of blood from a handful of donors. Germline V gene lookup returns CDR1 SGHTA and CDR2 FQGNSA. With 5 bases removed from V and 0 bases from J, the gap between germline ends came to 14 bases. This CDR3 has 16 amino acids. The repertoire was sequenced with immunoSEQ multiplex PCR; TCRdb's copy has only in-frame clones and lacks some. This table holds 80,000 to 100,000 clones, 95% to 96% found once. The specimen sequenced was T cells isolated from PBMCs. The origin of this receptor is a human donor in good health. The chain joins TRBV7-2 to TRBJ1-3, with D maybe TRBD1 (6 bases). The CDR3 nucleotides read TGTGCCAGCAGCGCCAGGGGCTTAGTCTCTGGAAACACCATATATTTT. Protein product: CASSARGLVSGNTIYF. Using reference TRBV7-2 and TRBJ1-3 for the parts outside the CDR3, the full variable domain is GAGVSQSPSNKVTEKGKDVELRCDPISGHTALYWYRQSLGQGLEFLIYFQGNSAPDKSGLPSDRFSAERTGGSVSTLTIQRTQQEDSAVYLCASSARGLVSGNTIYFGEGSWLTVV.